The rows below give T cell receptor beta chains drawn from one sample of a study of blood T cell repertoires in COVID-19. The method was immunoSEQ multiplex PCR; TCRdb's version includes in-frame clones alone and lacks a portion of them. The table lists 190,000 or so clones, around 85% of them singletons, with under 20% in the top ten. The material sequenced was PBMCs or T cells enriched from blood (not recorded which). The source is a man in his forties who had recovered from COVID-19. Both conserved end residues are part of each CDR3. The D gene is left open where the match is weak. Rows may omit the clone size; those that give it use once, few, many or a size class.

size	V	J	D	length	DNA	CDR3
few	TRBV2	TRBJ1-6	-	13	TGTGCCAGCAGTGAAATCCGGGGTCAACCCCTCCACTTT	CASSEIRGQPLHF
few	TRBV28	TRBJ2-1	-	13	TGTGCCAGCAGTTTATACAGATACAATGAGCAGTTCTTC	CASSLYRYNEQFF
-	TRBV27	TRBJ1-5	TRBD1	15	TGTGCCAGCAGTTTAGAGGGACAGGGCCATCAGCCCCAGCATTTT	CASSLEGQGHQPQHF
-	TRBV19	TRBJ2-7	TRBD1	14	TGTGCCAGTAGTGCCGGGACAGGGTACTACGAGCAGTACTTC	CASSAGTGYYEQYF
once	TRBV7-8	TRBJ2-1	TRBD2	23	TGTGCCAGCAGCCCGCGACCTTATACGGGACTAGCGGGAGCGCTTTGGGGTAACAATGAGCAGTTCTTC	CASSPRPYTGLAGALWGNNEQFF
-	TRBV12-5	TRBJ2-1	TRBD1	14	TGTGCTAGTGTGGAGACAGGGGGCTTCTATGAGCAGTTCTTC	CASVETGGFYEQFF
-	TRBV28	TRBJ2-7	-	17	TGTGCCAGCAGCCTTACTGGGAGGGGGGGCTACTCCTACGAGCAGTACTTC	CASSLTGRGGYSYEQYF
-	TRBV3-1/TRBV3-2	TRBJ1-2	-	16	TGTGCCAGCAGCCACCGCCCCGCCGGGGCTAACTATGGCTACACCTTC	CASSHRPAGANYGYTF
-	TRBV9	TRBJ1-2	-	16	TGTGCCAGCAGCACCCGTACCGACAGGCGGGTAGGTGGCTACACCTTC	CASSTRTDRRVGGYTF
-	TRBV28	TRBJ1-5	-	14	TGTGCCAGCAGTGCAGGGCTCATCCATCAGCCCCAGCATTTT	CASSAGLIHQPQHF
-	TRBV29-1	TRBJ1-1	TRBD1	13	TGCAGCGTTGGCGACAGGGGGCTAACTGAAGCTTTCTTT	CSVGDRGLTEAFF
-	TRBV10-3	TRBJ2-7	-	15	TGTGCCATCAGTGACCCGGCAGGGGCCACGTACGAGCAGTACTTC	CAISDPAGATYEQYF
-	TRBV16	TRBJ1-6	-	16	TGTGCCAGCAGCCAATTCCGCCAGGATTATAATTCACCCCTCCACTTT	CASSQFRQDYNSPLHF
-	TRBV27	TRBJ1-5	-	14	TGTGCCAGCAGTGTATCCGGGGAGAATCAGCCCCAGCATTTT	CASSVSGENQPQHF
-	TRBV5-4	TRBJ2-5	-	19	TGTGCCAGCAGACCCTTACCAGGAATCCTCACGTCCAGACAAGAGACCCAGTACTTC	CASRPLPGILTSRQETQYF
-	TRBV6-5	TRBJ1-1	-	13	TGTGCCAGCAGTTACGGAGGGGTCACTGAAGCTTTCTTT	CASSYGGVTEAFF
-	TRBV10-2	TRBJ2-6	-	16	TGCGCCAGCAGTGGCGCAGGAAGCTCTGGGGCCAACGTCCTGACTTTC	CASSGAGSSGANVLTF
-	TRBV4-2	TRBJ1-1	TRBD1	15	TGTGCCAGCAGCCAATACGGGACAGGGAACACTGAAGCTTTCTTT	CASSQYGTGNTEAFF
-	TRBV4-1	TRBJ2-5	TRBD1	17	TGCGCCAGCAGCCAAGATTTCCCCACAGGGGGATATGTGACCCAGTACTTC	CASSQDFPTGGYVTQYF
once	TRBV4-2	TRBJ1-6	-	16	TGTGCCAGCAGCCAAGATCTGGGTGGGGGGGGTTCACCCCTCCACTTT	CASSQDLGGGGSPLHF
-	TRBV5-6	TRBJ1-1	TRBD1	16	TGTGCCAGCAGCTTGTTAGCAGGGGGTTTGAACACTGAAGCTTTCTTT	CASSLLAGGLNTEAFF
-	TRBV6-5	TRBJ1-1	TRBD1	13	TGTGCCAGCAGGAGCGGACAGGGGGGTTTGGCTTTCTTT	CASRSGQGGLAFF
many	TRBV19	TRBJ2-3	TRBD2	13	TGTGCCAGTATTGGGGGGGTCGCAGATACGCAGTATTTT	CASIGGVADTQYF
once	TRBV7-9	TRBJ2-5	-	15	TGTGCCAGCAGCTTAGAACTAGCCATTCAAGAGACCCAGTACTTC	CASSLELAIQETQYF
-	TRBV12-3/TRBV12-4	TRBJ2-7	-	13	TGTGCCAGCGTGTCGAGTCCTTCCTACGAGCAGTACTTC	CASVSSPSYEQYF
-	TRBV28	TRBJ2-2	-	15	TGTGCCAGCAGTTTAAGCAGGGGTAGCACCGGGGAGCTGTTTTTT	CASSLSRGSTGELFF
-	TRBV24-1	TRBJ2-4	TRBD1	15	TGTGCCACCAGAGGACAGGCTTTGACCAAAAACATTCAGTACTTC	CATRGQALTKNIQYF
-	TRBV7-2	TRBJ2-3	TRBD2	15	TGTGCCAGCAGCTCCGCCGGACTAGTGAAAGATACGCAGTATTTT	CASSSAGLVKDTQYF
once	TRBV5-4	TRBJ2-5	TRBD2	15	TGTGCCAGCAGCCCCGCCGGGACTAGTCAAGAGACCCAGTACTTC	CASSPAGTSQETQYF
-	TRBV23-1	TRBJ1-1	TRBD1	12	TGCGCCAGCAGTCAACAGGGGGCAAAAGCTTTCTTT	CASSQQGAKAFF
-	TRBV6-2/TRBV6-3	TRBJ2-7	-	13	TGTGCCAGCAGCCCGGGACTCCCCTACGAGCAGTACTTC	CASSPGLPYEQYF
many	TRBV5-1	TRBJ1-1	-	14	TGCGCCAGCAGCTTGGGACACCTGAACACTGAAGCTTTCTTT	CASSLGHLNTEAFF
-	TRBV7-2	TRBJ2-7	TRBD1	15	TGTGCCAGCAGCTTAATAGGGGGCATCGGCGACGAGCAGTACTTC	CASSLIGGIGDEQYF
-	TRBV29-1	TRBJ2-7	TRBD2	13	TGCAGCGCTGGACTAGCGGGAACCTACGAGCAGTACTTC	CSAGLAGTYEQYF
-	TRBV10-3	TRBJ2-7	-	13	TGTGCCATCAGTGAGATAGGAGCTGACGAGCAGTACTTC	CAISEIGADEQYF
-	TRBV30	TRBJ2-7	TRBD2	14	TGTGCCTGGAGTGCTAACGGGAGGTACTACGAGCAGTACTTC	CAWSANGRYYEQYF
-	TRBV11-3	TRBJ2-5	TRBD2	16	TGTGCCAGCAGCCACGACATTACTAGCGAACAAGAGACCCAGTACTTC	CASSHDITSEQETQYF
-	TRBV7-9	TRBJ2-2	TRBD1	15	TGTGCCAGCAGCGCAGCCGGGACAGGGTCCGGGGAGCTGTTTTTT	CASSAAGTGSGELFF
-	TRBV6-5	TRBJ2-1	TRBD2	15	TGTGCCAGCAGGCCGGGACTAGCGGGAGGGCCTGAGCAGTTCTTC	CASRPGLAGGPEQFF
-	TRBV7-8	TRBJ1-5	-	13	TGTGCCAGCGCCCGGGACACGAATCAGCCCCAGCATTTT	CASARDTNQPQHF
-	TRBV29-1	TRBJ2-1	TRBD2	13	TGCAGCGTTAGCGGGAGAGCCGGGAATGAGCAGTTCTTC	CSVSGRAGNEQFF
-	TRBV9	TRBJ2-7	TRBD2	17	TGTGCCAGCAGCGCGGGATGGGGTAGCGGGAGGGGCTACGAGCAGTACTTC	CASSAGWGSGRGYEQYF
-	TRBV28	TRBJ1-2	TRBD1	13	TGTGCCAGCAGTCAAGACAGGGTCTATGGCTACACCTTC	CASSQDRVYGYTF
-	TRBV19	TRBJ1-3	-	15	TGTGCCAGTAATCTTCCCCAGGGGACTGGAAACACCATATATTTT	CASNLPQGTGNTIYF
-	TRBV14	TRBJ2-1	-	13	TGTGCCAGCAGCCAATCGCAGTGGAATGAGCAGTTCTTC	CASSQSQWNEQFF
-	TRBV28	TRBJ2-1	TRBD2	16	TGTGCCAGCAGACGCCATAGCGGGAGGGCCGACAATGAGCAGTTCTTC	CASRRHSGRADNEQFF
-	TRBV24-1	TRBJ1-2	-	13	TGTGCCACCAGTGATTTCCCATCAAATGGCTACACCTTC	CATSDFPSNGYTF
-	TRBV25-1	TRBJ2-1	TRBD2	16	TGTGCCAGCAGTGATAGGACTAGCGGGATGTTTGCTGAGCAGTTCTTC	CASSDRTSGMFAEQFF
-	TRBV28	TRBJ2-7	-	14	TGTGCCAGCAGTTTTCCCCCTCGGGGGTGGGGGCAGTACTTC	CASSFPPRGWGQYF
-	TRBV5-1	TRBJ2-7	TRBD1	13	TGCGCCAGCAGACAGGGGTTCCACTACGAGCAGTACTTC	CASRQGFHYEQYF
-	TRBV27	TRBJ2-7	-	15	TGTGCCAGCAGTTTATCTTGGCAGGGTCCCTACGAGCAGTACTTC	CASSLSWQGPYEQYF
-	TRBV5-1	TRBJ2-2	TRBD1	14	TGCGCCAGCCAACGACAGGGTCAGGGCGGGGAGCTGTTTTTT	CASQRQGQGGELFF
once	TRBV6-1	TRBJ1-4	-	16	TGTGCCAGCAGTGAACGACAGGCCTCAACTAATGAAAAACTGTTTTTT	CASSERQASTNEKLFF
-	TRBV16	TRBJ2-2	-	14	TGTGCCAGCAGCCGGGGCAGGGCCACCGGGGAGCTGTTTTTT	CASSRGRATGELFF